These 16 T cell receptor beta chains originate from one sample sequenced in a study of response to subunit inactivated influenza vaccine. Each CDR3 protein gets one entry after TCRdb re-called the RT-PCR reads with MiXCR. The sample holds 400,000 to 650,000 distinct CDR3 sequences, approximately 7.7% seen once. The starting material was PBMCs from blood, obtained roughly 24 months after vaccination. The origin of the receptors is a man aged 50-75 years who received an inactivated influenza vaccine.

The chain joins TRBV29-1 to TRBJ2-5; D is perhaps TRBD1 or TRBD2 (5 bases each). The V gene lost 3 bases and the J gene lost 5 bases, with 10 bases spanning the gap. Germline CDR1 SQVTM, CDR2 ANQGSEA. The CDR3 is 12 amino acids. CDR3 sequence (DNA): TGCAGCGTTGAGGGGCGCGGGGAGACCCAGTACTTC. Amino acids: CSVEGRGETQYF. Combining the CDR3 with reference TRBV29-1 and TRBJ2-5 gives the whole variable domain SAVISQKPSRDICQRGTSLTIQCQVDSQVTMMFWYRQQPGQSLTLIATANQGSEATYESGFVIDKFPISRPNLTFSTLTVSNMSPEDSSIYLCSVEGRGETQYFGPGTRLLVL.

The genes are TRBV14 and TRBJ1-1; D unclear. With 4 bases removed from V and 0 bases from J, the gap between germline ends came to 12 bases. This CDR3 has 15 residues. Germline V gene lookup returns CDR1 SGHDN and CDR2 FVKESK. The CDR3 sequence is CASSLLRGVNTEAFF. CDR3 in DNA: TGTGCCAGCAGCCTACTGCGAGGAGTGAACACTGAAGCTTTCTTT.

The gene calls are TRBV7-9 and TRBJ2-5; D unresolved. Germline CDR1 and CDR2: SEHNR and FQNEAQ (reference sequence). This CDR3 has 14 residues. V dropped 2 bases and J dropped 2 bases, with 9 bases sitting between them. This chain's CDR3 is CASSLLQVQETQYF. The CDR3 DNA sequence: TGTGCCAGCAGCTTACTCCAGGTTCAAGAGACCCAGTACTTC.

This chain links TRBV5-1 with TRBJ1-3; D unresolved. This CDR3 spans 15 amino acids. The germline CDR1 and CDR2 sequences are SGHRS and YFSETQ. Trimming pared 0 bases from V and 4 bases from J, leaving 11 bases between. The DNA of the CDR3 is TGCGCCAGCAGCTTGGATGAGACTTTAGGAAACACCATATATTTT. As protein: CASSLDETLGNTIYF. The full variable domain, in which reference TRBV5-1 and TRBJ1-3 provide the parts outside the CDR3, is KAGVTQTPRYLIKTRGQQVTLSCSPISGHRSVSWYQQTPGQGLQFLFEYFSETQRNKGNFPGRFSGRQFSNSRSEMNVSTLELGDSALYLCASSLDETLGNTIYFGEGSWLTVV.

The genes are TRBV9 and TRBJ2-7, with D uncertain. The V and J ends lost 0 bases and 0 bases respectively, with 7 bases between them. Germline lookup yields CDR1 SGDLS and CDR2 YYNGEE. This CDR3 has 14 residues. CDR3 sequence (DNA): TGTGCCAGCAGCGTAGAATGGAGCTCCTACGAGCAGTACTTC. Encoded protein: CASSVEWSSYEQYF.

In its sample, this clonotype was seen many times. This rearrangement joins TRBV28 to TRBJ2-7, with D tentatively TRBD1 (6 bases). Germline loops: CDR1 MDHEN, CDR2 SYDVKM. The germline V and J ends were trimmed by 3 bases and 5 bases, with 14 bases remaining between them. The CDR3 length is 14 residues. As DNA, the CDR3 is TGTGCCAGCAGTTTTGCCAGACAGGACGACGAGCAGTACTTC. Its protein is CASSFARQDDEQYF.

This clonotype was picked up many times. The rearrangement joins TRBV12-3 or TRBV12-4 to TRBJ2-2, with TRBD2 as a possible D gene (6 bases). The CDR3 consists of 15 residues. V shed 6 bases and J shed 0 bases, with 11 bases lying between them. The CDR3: CASRTGSANTGELFF. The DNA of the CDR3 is TGTGCCAGCAGAACCGGGAGCGCGAACACCGGGGAGCTGTTTTTT.

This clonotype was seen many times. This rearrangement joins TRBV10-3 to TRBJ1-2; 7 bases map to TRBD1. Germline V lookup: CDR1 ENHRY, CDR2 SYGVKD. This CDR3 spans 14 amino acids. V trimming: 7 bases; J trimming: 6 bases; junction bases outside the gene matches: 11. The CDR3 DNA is TGTGCCATCACCGGGGTGGACAGGCAGCATGGCTACACCTTC. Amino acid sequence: CAITGVDRQHGYTF.

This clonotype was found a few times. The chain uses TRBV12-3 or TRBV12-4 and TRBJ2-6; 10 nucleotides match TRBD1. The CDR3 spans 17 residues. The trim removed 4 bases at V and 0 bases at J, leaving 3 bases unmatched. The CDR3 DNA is TGTGCCAGCAGTTCCCGGGACAGGGGCTCTGGGGCCAACGTCCTGACTTTC. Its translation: CASSSRDRGSGANVLTF.

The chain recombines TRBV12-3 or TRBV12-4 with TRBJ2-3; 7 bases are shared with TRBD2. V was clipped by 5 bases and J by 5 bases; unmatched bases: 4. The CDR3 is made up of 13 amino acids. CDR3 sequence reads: CASSLPGGDTQYF. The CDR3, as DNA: TGTGCCAGCAGTCTTCCGGGGGGAGATACGCAGTATTTT.

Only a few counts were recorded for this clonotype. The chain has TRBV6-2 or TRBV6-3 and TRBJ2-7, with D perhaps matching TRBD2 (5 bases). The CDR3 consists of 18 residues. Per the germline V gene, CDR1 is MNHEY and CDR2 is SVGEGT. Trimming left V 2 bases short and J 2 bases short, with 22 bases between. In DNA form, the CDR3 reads TGTGCCAGCAGTTACCCCCAAGAAAGAAGGACTCTAACCTACGAGCAGTACTTC. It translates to CASSYPQERRTLTYEQYF.

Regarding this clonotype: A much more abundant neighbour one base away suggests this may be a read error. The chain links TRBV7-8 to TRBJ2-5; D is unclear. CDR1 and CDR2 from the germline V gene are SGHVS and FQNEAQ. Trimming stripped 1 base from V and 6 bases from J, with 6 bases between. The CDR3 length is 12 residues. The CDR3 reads CASSLVRQTQYF. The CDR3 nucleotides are TGTGCCAGCAGCTTAGTTCGGCAGACCCAGTACTTC. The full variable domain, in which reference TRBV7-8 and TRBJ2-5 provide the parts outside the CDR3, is GAGVSQSPRYKVAKRGQDVALRCDPISGHVSLFWYQQALGQGPEFLTYFQNEAQLDKSGLPSDRFFAERPEGSVSTLKIQRTQQEDSAVYLCASSLVRQTQYFGPGTRLLVL.

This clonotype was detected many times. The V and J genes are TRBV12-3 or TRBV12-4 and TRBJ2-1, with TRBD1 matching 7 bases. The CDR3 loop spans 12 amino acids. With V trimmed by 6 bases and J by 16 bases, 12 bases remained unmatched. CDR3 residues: CASSPRDRPEFF. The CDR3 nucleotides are TGTGCCAGCAGCCCACGGGACAGACCCGAATTCTTC.

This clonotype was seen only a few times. CDR3 loop: CASSPRRGGGTGELFF. The CDR3 DNA is TGCGCCAGCAGCCCAAGGCGGGGCGGTGGGACCGGGGAGCTGTTTTTT. The rearrangement links TRBV5-1 to TRBJ2-2, with a tentative D call TRBD2 (6 bases). V lost 4 bases, J lost 5 bases, and 18 bases lay in between. The CDR3 runs to 16 residues. CDR1 is SGHRS and CDR2 is YFSETQ in the germline V gene.

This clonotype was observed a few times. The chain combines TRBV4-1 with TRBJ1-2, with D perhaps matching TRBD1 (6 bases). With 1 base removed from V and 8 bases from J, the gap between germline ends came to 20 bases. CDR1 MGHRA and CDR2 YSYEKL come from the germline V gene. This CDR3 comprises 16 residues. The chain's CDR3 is CASSQGWDLGGRGYTF. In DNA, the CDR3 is TGCGCCAGCAGCCAAGGCTGGGACCTAGGGGGTCGGGGCTACACCTTC.

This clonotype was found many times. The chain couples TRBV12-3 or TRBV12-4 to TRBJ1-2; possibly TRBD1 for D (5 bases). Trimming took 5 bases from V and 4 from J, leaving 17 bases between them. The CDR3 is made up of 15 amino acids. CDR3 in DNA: TGTGCCAGCAGTCAGGATGAACAGGCCACCTATGGCTACACCTTC. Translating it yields CASSQDEQATYGYTF.